The 4 T cell receptor beta chains below come from one sample, sequenced in a study of cytomegalovirus exposure and HLA in healthy donors (dated by TCRdb to about 2017). Receptor libraries were prepared by the immunoSEQ multiplex PCR assay. For the multiplex PCR, a mixture combining 60 forward primers for TCR Vbeta segments and 13 reverse primers for TCR Jbeta segments was used. What TCRdb holds here is the immuneACCESS table cut down to in-frame rearrangements. Part of the clones is not present; checked against another copy, under half of the missing clones reflect an unresolved V gene, and the others are unexplained. The sample table shows approximately 180,000 clones, and 75% to 85% are seen once. The top ten clones comprise roughly 13% of the sample. Sequenced material: PBMCs. These receptors were taken from a woman in her fifties or sixties in good health and CMV-seropositive.

V is TRBV10-3 and J is TRBJ1-3; a weak D match, TRBD1 (6 bases). Germline V lookup: CDR1 ENHRY, CDR2 SYGVKD. V was clipped by 5 bases and J by 4 bases, with 24 bases between them. The CDR3 consists of 18 residues. The chain's CDR3 is CAISSDRSFLSGGNTIYF. The CDR3 DNA follows: TGTGCCATCAGTTCGGACAGATCCTTTCTCTCGGGGGGAAACACCATATATTTT.

The chain links TRBV6-5 to TRBJ2-5; 9 nucleotides line up with TRBD1. J gave up 7 bases and V 4 bases, and 7 bases lay outside the gene matches. From germline, CDR1 is MNHEY and CDR2 SVGAGI. The CDR3 runs 14 residues. The CDR3 DNA follows: TGTGCCAGCAGTTCGGGACAGGGTGGATGGACCCAGTACTTC. It codes for CASSSGQGGWTQYF.

This clone has only a few counts. The chain employs TRBV27 and TRBJ2-1; D might be TRBD1 (5 bases). V gave up 2 bases and J gave up 7 bases, with 9 bases separating them. Germline V gene sequence: CDR1 MNHEY, CDR2 SMNVEV (reference sequence). The CDR3 sequence is 13 residues long. CDR3: CASSLAGRNEQFF. DNA for the CDR3: TGTGCCAGCAGTTTAGCAGGGCGGAATGAGCAGTTCTTC.

V gene TRBV30 combines with J gene TRBJ2-3; 9 nucleotides agree with TRBD1. CDR1 GTSNPN and CDR2 SVGIG come from the germline V gene (reference sequence). Trimming cost V 1 base and J 0 bases; bases outside gene matches: 2. The CDR3 has 15 residues. DNA of the CDR3: TGTGCCTGGAGTGCGGGGACAGGGAGCACAGATACGCAGTATTTT. It codes for CAWSAGTGSTDTQYF.